This T cell receptor beta chain came from a study of blood T cell repertoires in COVID-19. Overall study context: PBMCs, B-cell-depleted T cells, or T cells were the source of the cDNA or gDNA that made up the material.

Germline-derived CDR1 and CDR2 are MNHEY and SMNVEV (reference sequence). The CDR3 consists of 15 residues. V lost 5 bases and J lost 0; bases outside the gene matches: 6. As processed by the authors: Quantification of nucleated cells was approximated via reference gene primer amplification. Profiling relied on immunoSEQ multiplex PCR, and the TCRdb table lists in-frame clones only, not all of them. V and J calls and clone size follow that table, whereas D and trimming were derived from the DNA. This table holds roughly 260,000 clones, roughly 80% found once. Specimen: peripheral blood. This sequence joins TRBV27 and TRBJ2-7; TRBD1 matches 8 bases. This sequence was found in a woman in her 70s with acute or convalescent COVID-19. This chain's CDR3 is CASSPQGVSSYEQYF. CDR3 DNA: TGTGCCAGCAGTCCACAGGGGGTTAGCTCCTACGAGCAGTACTTC.